Detailed here is one T cell receptor beta chain. V shed 4 bases, J shed 4 bases, and the junction held 11 bases outside the gene matches. The germline V gene has CDR1 SGHDT and CDR2 YYEEEE. This CDR3 is built from 16 residues. The data were taken from a study of technical replicates of blood from several donors. The table came from immunoSEQ multiplex PCR; TCRdb's copy has only in-frame clones and leaves some out. Of around 73,000 clones in the sample, 90% were seen once. The source is a human donor in good health. Some clones in this sample may be carry-over from other donors' samples. The chain combines TRBV5-6 with TRBJ2-1; 7 bases fit TRBD1. The sequenced sample consisted of PBMCs. The CDR3: CASSGKLRDRYNEQFF. The CDR3 DNA reads TGTGCCAGCAGCGGGAAACTCCGGGACAGATACAATGAGCAGTTCTTC.